Described below is a single TCR beta chain sequence and its context. Method: immunoSEQ multiplex PCR; TCRdb's copy keeps in-frame clones and lacks some. The sample has around 29,000 clones, almost 90% seen once; the top ten hold around a tenth. The treatment is: preoperative locoregional IRX-2 cytokine immunotherapy. Preoperative locoregional IRX-2 cytokine immunotherapy was tested in the phase Ib source study. This entry belongs to a study of preoperative IRX-2 immunotherapy in early breast cancer. Germline V gene data show CDR1 as WNHNN and CDR2 as SYGVQD (reference sequence). With V trimmed by 8 bases and J by 10 bases, 7 bases remained unmatched. The CDR3 contains 13 residues.

This sequence was found in a human donor with breast cancer. The genes are TRBV10-1 and TRBJ1-6; 8 nucleotides agree with TRBD1. Sampling was carried out from a patient treated with IRX-2 immunotherapy. The CDR3 region is CASSTGVRSPLHF. Written as DNA, the CDR3 is TGCGCCAGCTCGACAGGGGTAAGGTCACCCCTCCACTTT.